This T cell receptor (beta chain) appears in the sequencing data of a study of shared clonotypes between healthy human individuals. Study results and limitations: Specimens sampled were limited to blood, with tissue repertoires likely differing. Investigators expected sequencing depth to affect clonotype sharing among donors.

V lost 2 bases and J lost 5, with 9 bases in between. The CDR3 is made up of 14 amino acids. CDR1 is MNHEY and CDR2 is SMNVEV in the germline V gene (reference sequence). Each cell subset's genomic DNA was divided evenly among several immunoSEQ plates. Only in-frame clones appear in the TCRdb table, and some are missing; sequencing was by immunoSEQ multiplex PCR. Of some 470,000 clones in the sample, 60% to 85% were seen once. Each donor was a Caucasian adult residing in Nashville, Tennessee. Details on this clone: The antigen is not known.

The sequenced material came from PBMCs. J is TRBJ2-2 and V is TRBV27; either TRBD1 or TRBD2 may fit D (5 bases each). The source of this sequence is a middle-aged woman in good health. Some clones in this sample may be carry-over from other donors' samples. Here the CDR3 DNA reads TGTGCCAGCAGTTTAATAGGGACGACCGGGGAGCTGTTTTTT. Its translation is CASSLIGTTGELFF.